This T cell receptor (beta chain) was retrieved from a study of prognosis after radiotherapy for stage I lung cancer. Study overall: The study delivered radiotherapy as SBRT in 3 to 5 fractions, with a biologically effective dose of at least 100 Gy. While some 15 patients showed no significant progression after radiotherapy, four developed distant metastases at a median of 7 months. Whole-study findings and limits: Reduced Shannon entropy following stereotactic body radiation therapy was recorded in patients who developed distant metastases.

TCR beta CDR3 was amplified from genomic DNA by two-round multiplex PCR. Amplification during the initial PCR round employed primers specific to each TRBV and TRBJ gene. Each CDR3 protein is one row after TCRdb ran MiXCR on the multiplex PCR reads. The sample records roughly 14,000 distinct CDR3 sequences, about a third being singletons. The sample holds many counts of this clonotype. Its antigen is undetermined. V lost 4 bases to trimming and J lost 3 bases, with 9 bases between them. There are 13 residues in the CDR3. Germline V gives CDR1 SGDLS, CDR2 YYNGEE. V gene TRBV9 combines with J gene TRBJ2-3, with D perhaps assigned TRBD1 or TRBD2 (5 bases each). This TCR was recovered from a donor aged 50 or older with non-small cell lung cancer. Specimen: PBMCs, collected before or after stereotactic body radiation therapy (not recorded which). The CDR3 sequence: CASSSGTTDTQYF. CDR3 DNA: TGTGCCAGCAGCTCCGGGACGACAGATACGCAGTATTTT.